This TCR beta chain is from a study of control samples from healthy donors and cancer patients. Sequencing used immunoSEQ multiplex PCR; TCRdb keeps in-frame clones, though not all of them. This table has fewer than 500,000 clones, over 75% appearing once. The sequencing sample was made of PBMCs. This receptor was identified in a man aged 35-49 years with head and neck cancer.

DNA of the CDR3: TGTGCCAGCAGTGCCCACAGGGAAGTTCGCGAAAAACTGTTTTTT. Translated: CASSAHREVREKLFF. This chain connects TRBV25-1 to TRBJ1-4, with D perhaps TRBD1 (6 bases). Trimming left V 4 bases short and J 8 bases short, with 17 bases between. The germline CDR1 and CDR2 sequences are MGHDK and SYGVNS. The CDR3 is 15 residues long.